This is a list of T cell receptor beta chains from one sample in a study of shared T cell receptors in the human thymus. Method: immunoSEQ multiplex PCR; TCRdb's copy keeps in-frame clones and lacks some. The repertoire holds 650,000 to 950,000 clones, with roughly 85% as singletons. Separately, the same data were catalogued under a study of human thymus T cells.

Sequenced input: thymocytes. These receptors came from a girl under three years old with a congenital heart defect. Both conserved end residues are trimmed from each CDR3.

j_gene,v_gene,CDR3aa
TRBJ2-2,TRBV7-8,ASSPRAGSNTGELF
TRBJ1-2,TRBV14,ASSQALNYGYT
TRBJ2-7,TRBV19,ASSKRGRYEQY
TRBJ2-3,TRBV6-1,ASLGTSTDTQY
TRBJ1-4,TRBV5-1,ASSHPKGGLANEKLF
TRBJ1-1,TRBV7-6,ASSFGPGGHTEAF
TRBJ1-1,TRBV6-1,ASSEFWGDTEAF
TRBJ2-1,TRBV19,ASLPTNPGQGTNEQF
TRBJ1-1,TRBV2,ASSDRPTGPNTEAF
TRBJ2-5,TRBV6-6,ASSYLRGHPKTQY
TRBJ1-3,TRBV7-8,ASELGLPSGNTIY
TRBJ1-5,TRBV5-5,ASSHGGTGGNQPQH
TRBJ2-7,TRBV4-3,ASSQRNGDEQY
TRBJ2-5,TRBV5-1,ASSLVIGTGIETQY
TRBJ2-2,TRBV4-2,ASSQDGTSGGDNTGELF
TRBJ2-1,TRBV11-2,ASSLGQLVYNEQF
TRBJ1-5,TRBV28,ASTFPRDRDPSNQPQH
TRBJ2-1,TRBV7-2,ASSLAPRVGLTLHEQF
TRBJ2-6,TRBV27,ASRGTERFSGANVLT
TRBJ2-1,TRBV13,ASRRGTGDPLSSYNEQF
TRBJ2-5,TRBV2,ARRQGQGQETQY
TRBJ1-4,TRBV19,ASSRPPPFEKLF
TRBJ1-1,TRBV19,AVRGVRTEAF
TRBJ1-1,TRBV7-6,ASSLTPGQLNTEAF
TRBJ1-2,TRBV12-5,ASAFGGGQPRPYGYT
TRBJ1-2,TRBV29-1,SVLLGAGANYGYT
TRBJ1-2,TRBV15,ATSIGAGLGPNYGYT
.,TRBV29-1,SVEPGTGSHEQY
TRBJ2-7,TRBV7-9,ASSVGQVQGDEQY